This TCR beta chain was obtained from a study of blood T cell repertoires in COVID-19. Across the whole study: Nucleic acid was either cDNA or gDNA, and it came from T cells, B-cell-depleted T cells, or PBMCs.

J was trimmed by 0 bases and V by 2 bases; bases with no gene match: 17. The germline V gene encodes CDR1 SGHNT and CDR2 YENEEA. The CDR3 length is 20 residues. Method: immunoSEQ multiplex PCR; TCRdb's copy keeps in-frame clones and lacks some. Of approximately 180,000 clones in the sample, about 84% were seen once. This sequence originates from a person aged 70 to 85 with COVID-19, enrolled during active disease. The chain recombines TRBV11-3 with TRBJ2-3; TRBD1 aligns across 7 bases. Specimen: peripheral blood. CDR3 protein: CASSLYEGASEASSTDTQYF. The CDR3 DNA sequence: TGTGCCAGCAGCTTATACGAGGGGGCTTCTGAGGCGTCTAGCACAGATACGCAGTATTTT.